This T cell receptor beta chain was retrieved from a study of cytomegalovirus exposure and HLA in healthy donors. J was trimmed by 0 bases and V by 4 bases; bases with no gene match: 6. This CDR3 spans 16 amino acids. CDR1 is MGHRA and CDR2 is YSYEKL in the germline V gene. Both 60 Vbeta primers and 13 Jbeta primers went into the PCR. Measured with immunoSEQ multiplex PCR; TCRdb has only the in-frame clones, and not every one. This sample has 100,000 to 150,000 clones, with 74% found just once. The clonotype was recovered from a woman in her forties or fifties in good health and CMV-seropositive. The chain links TRBV4-1 to TRBJ1-3, with 7 bases lining up with TRBD1. The sequenced sample consisted of PBMCs. DNA for the CDR3: TGCGCCAGCAGCCCCACGACAGGGAGCTCTGGAAACACCATATATTTT. This encodes CASSPTTGSSGNTIYF.